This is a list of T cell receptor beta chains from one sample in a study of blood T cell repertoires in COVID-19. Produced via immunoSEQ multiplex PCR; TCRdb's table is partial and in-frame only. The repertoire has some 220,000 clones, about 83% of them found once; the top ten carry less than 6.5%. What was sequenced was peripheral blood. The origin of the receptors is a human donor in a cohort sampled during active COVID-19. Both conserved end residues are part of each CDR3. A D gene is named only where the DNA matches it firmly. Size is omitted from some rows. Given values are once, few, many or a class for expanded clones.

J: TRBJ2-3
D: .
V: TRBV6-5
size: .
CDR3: CASSYSFPLDTQYF
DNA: TGTGCCAGCAGTTACTCATTCCCACTTGATACGCAGTATTTT

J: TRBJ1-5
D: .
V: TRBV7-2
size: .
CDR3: CASSPKRGDNQPQHF
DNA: TGTGCCAGCAGCCCCAAGCGGGGCGACAATCAGCCCCAGCATTTT

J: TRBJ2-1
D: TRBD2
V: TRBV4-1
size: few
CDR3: CASSSRTSGYYNEQFF
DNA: TGCGCCAGCAGCTCACGGACTAGCGGGTACTACAATGAGCAGTTCTTC

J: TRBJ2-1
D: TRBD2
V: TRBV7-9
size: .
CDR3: CASSLVAGVTYNEQFF
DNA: TGTGCCAGCAGCTTAGTAGCGGGAGTCACCTACAATGAGCAGTTCTTC

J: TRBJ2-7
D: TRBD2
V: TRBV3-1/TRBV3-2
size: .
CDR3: CASSQGASGGFYEQYF
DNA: TGTGCCAGCAGCCAAGGAGCAAGCGGGGGTTTCTACGAGCAGTACTTC

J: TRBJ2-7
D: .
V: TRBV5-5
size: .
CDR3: CASSLGQGWRYEQYF
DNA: TGTGCCAGCAGCTTGGGTCAAGGGTGGAGGTACGAGCAGTACTTC

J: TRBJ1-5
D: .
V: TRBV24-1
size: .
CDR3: CATSVGVGEPQHF
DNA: TGTGCCACCAGTGTAGGGGTTGGGGAGCCCCAGCATTTT

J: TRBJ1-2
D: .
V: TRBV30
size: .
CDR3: CAWSVMRYGYTF
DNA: TGTGCCTGGAGTGTAATGAGATACGGCTACACCTTC

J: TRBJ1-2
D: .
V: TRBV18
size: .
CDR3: CASSPSDQGYGYTF
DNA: TGTGCCAGCTCTCCCAGCGACCAGGGCTATGGCTACACCTTC

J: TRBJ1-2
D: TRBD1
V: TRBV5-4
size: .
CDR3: CASSLKGASYGYTF
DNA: TGTGCCAGCAGCTTGAAGGGGGCGAGCTATGGCTACACCTTC

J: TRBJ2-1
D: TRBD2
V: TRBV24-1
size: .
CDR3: CATSDFRTSGTTYNEQFF
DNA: TGTGCCACCAGTGACTTCAGGACTAGCGGGACCACCTACAATGAGCAGTTCTTC

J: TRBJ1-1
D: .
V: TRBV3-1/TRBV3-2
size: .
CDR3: CASSRDTLNTEAFF
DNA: TGTGCCAGCAGCCGGGACACCCTGAACACTGAAGCTTTCTTT

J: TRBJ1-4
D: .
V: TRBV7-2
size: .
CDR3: CASSFRGGSEKLFF
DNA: TGTGCCAGCAGCTTTCGAGGGGGATCTGAAAAACTGTTTTTT

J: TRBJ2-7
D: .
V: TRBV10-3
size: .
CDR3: CAISEVQGFEQYF
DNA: TGTGCCATCAGTGAGGTCCAGGGATTTGAGCAGTACTTC

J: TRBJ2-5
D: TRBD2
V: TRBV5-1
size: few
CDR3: CASSHGTSGETQYF
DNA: TGCGCCAGCAGTCACGGGACTAGCGGAGAGACCCAGTACTTC

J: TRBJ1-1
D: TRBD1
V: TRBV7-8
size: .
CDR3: CASSLDRGATEAFF
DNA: TGTGCCAGCAGCCTAGACAGGGGCGCCACTGAAGCTTTCTTT

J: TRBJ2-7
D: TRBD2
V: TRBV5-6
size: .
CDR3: CASSLASGRAYEQYF
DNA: TGTGCCAGCAGCTTGGCTAGCGGGAGGGCCTACGAGCAGTACTTC